A selection of T cell receptor beta chains follows, all from one sample in a study of blood T cell repertoires in COVID-19. The table came from immunoSEQ multiplex PCR; TCRdb's copy has only in-frame clones and leaves some out. The data hold around 150,000 clones, with 80% to 90% observed a single time. The sequenced sample was peripheral blood. These receptors originate from a man between 60 and 70 years old with acute or convalescent COVID-19. Both conserved end residues are part of each CDR3. The order of the fields is clone size, V gene, J gene, D gene, CDR3 protein, CDR3 DNA. D genes are given only for firm matches. For some rows the clone size is stated as once, few or many, or as a class when expanded; others skip it.

clone_size: NA
v_call: TRBV5-1
j_call: TRBJ2-1
d_call: TRBD2
cdr3_aa: CASSPGGGTGNEQFF
cdr3_nt: TGCGCCAGCAGCCCCGGCGGGGGGACCGGCAATGAGCAGTTCTTC

clone_size: NA
v_call: TRBV27
j_call: TRBJ1-2
d_call: NA
cdr3_aa: CASSPQGPYGYTF
cdr3_nt: TGTGCCAGCAGTCCACAGGGACCCTATGGCTACACCTTC

clone_size: NA
v_call: TRBV20-1
j_call: TRBJ1-2
d_call: NA
cdr3_aa: CSASGGADYGYTF
cdr3_nt: TGCAGTGCTAGTGGCGGGGCAGACTATGGCTACACCTTC

clone_size: NA
v_call: TRBV3-1/TRBV3-2
j_call: TRBJ1-6
d_call: NA
cdr3_aa: CASSQKSGPLHF
cdr3_nt: TGTGCCAGCAGCCAGAAATCGGGACCCCTCCACTTT

clone_size: once
v_call: TRBV2
j_call: TRBJ1-5
d_call: NA
cdr3_aa: CASERVPAVQPQHF
cdr3_nt: TGTGCCAGCGAGCGGGTCCCGGCGGTTCAGCCCCAGCATTTT

clone_size: NA
v_call: TRBV27
j_call: TRBJ1-6
d_call: NA
cdr3_aa: CASSERDRYNSPLHF
cdr3_nt: TGTGCCAGCAGCGAACGTGACAGATATAATTCACCCCTCCACTTT

clone_size: NA
v_call: TRBV2
j_call: TRBJ2-1
d_call: NA
cdr3_aa: CASSELRAYNEQFF
cdr3_nt: TGTGCCAGCAGTGAACTGCGGGCCTACAATGAGCAGTTCTTC

clone_size: NA
v_call: TRBV6-5
j_call: TRBJ1-3
d_call: NA
cdr3_aa: CASRSTGNTIYF
cdr3_nt: TGTGCCAGCAGGTCCACAGGAAACACCATATATTTT

clone_size: NA
v_call: TRBV19
j_call: TRBJ1-2
d_call: NA
cdr3_aa: CASRVSGAAVHGYTF
cdr3_nt: TGTGCCAGTAGGGTGTCAGGGGCGGCTGTCCATGGCTACACCTTC

clone_size: NA
v_call: TRBV2
j_call: TRBJ2-7
d_call: TRBD2
cdr3_aa: CASSETSGISYEQYF
cdr3_nt: TGTGCCAGCAGTGAGACTAGCGGGATCTCCTACGAGCAGTACTTC

clone_size: NA
v_call: TRBV5-4
j_call: TRBJ2-2
d_call: NA
cdr3_aa: CASSKTTDTGELFF
cdr3_nt: TGTGCCAGCAGCAAGACGACAGACACCGGGGAGCTGTTTTTT

clone_size: NA
v_call: TRBV3-1/TRBV3-2
j_call: TRBJ2-3
d_call: TRBD2
cdr3_aa: CASSQRTSGYGTDTQYF
cdr3_nt: TGTGCCAGCAGCCAGAGGACTAGCGGGTATGGCACAGATACGCAGTATTTT

clone_size: NA
v_call: TRBV6-1
j_call: TRBJ1-2
d_call: NA
cdr3_aa: CASSERGTGRGFYGYTF
cdr3_nt: TGTGCCAGCAGTGAAAGAGGTACAGGGAGAGGTTTCTATGGCTACACCTTC

clone_size: NA
v_call: TRBV5-1
j_call: TRBJ2-3
d_call: TRBD2
cdr3_aa: CATSGGRADTQYF
cdr3_nt: TGCGCCACGTCGGGGGGGAGAGCAGATACGCAGTATTTT

clone_size: NA
v_call: TRBV30
j_call: TRBJ2-2
d_call: NA
cdr3_aa: CAWTLRSPGELFF
cdr3_nt: TGTGCCTGGACCCTACGTAGTCCCGGGGAGCTGTTTTTT

clone_size: NA
v_call: TRBV3-1/TRBV3-2
j_call: TRBJ1-5
d_call: TRBD1
cdr3_aa: CASSPGTGGFNQPQHF
cdr3_nt: TGTGCCAGCAGCCCCGGGACAGGGGGCTTCAATCAGCCCCAGCATTTT

clone_size: NA
v_call: TRBV6-5
j_call: TRBJ1-6
d_call: NA
cdr3_aa: CASSLGQYNSPLHF
cdr3_nt: TGTGCCAGCAGCCTAGGACAGTATAATTCACCCCTCCACTTT

clone_size: NA
v_call: TRBV19
j_call: TRBJ1-1
d_call: TRBD1
cdr3_aa: CASLSLEGAIGNTEAFF
cdr3_nt: TGTGCCAGCCTGTCGTTGGAGGGGGCGATCGGTAACACTGAAGCTTTCTTT

clone_size: NA
v_call: TRBV5-4
j_call: TRBJ1-1
d_call: TRBD1
cdr3_aa: CASSYPDRGLHTEAFF
cdr3_nt: TGTGCCAGCAGCTACCCGGACAGGGGGCTCCACACTGAAGCTTTCTTT

clone_size: NA
v_call: TRBV24-1
j_call: TRBJ1-5
d_call: NA
cdr3_aa: CATSDSTDSPLLPQHF
cdr3_nt: TGTGCCACCAGTGACTCAACGGACAGTCCTTTGCTGCCCCAGCATTTT

clone_size: NA
v_call: TRBV5-1
j_call: TRBJ1-2
d_call: NA
cdr3_aa: CASSYSGIPNYGYTF
cdr3_nt: TGCGCCAGCAGCTATTCCGGGATCCCTAACTATGGCTACACCTTC

clone_size: NA
v_call: TRBV24-1
j_call: TRBJ1-5
d_call: NA
cdr3_aa: CATSDSGNQPQHF
cdr3_nt: TGTGCCACCAGTGATTCGGGGAATCAGCCCCAGCATTTT

clone_size: NA
v_call: TRBV6-5
j_call: TRBJ1-3
d_call: NA
cdr3_aa: CASSYSGTQAGNTIYF
cdr3_nt: TGTGCCAGCAGTTACTCCGGGACACAGGCTGGAAACACCATATATTTT

clone_size: NA
v_call: TRBV24-1
j_call: TRBJ2-1
d_call: NA
cdr3_aa: CATSDPRAVSSYNEQFF
cdr3_nt: TGTGCCACCAGTGACCCCCGTGCGGTAAGCTCCTACAATGAGCAGTTCTTC

clone_size: NA
v_call: TRBV19
j_call: TRBJ2-2
d_call: TRBD1
cdr3_aa: CASMRTGDTGELFF
cdr3_nt: TGTGCCAGTATGAGGACAGGGGACACCGGGGAGCTGTTTTTT